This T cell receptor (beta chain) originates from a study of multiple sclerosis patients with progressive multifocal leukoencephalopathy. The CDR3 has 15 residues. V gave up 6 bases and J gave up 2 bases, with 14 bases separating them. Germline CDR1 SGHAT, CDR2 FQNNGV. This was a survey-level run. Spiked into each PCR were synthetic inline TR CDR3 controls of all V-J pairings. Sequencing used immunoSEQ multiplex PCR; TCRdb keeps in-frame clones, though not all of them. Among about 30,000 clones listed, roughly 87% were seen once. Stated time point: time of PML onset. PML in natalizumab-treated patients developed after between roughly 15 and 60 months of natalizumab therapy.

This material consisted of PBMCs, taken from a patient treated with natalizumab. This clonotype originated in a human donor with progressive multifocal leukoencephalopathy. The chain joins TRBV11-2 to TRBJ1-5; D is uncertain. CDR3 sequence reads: CASSPGVRGNQPQHF. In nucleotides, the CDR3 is TGTGCCAGCAGTCCGGGTGTCCGGGGCAATCAGCCCCAGCATTTT.